The clone carrying this T cell receptor (beta chain) turned up a few times. The data stem from a study of blood T cell repertoires in COVID-19. Turning to the study itself: The origin of the acute and convalescent COVID-19 samples was the United States, Italy and Spain. In each case, the material was cDNA or gDNA derived from T cells, B-cell-depleted T cells, or PBMCs.

The germline V gene encodes CDR1 MNHNY and CDR2 SVGAGI (reference sequence). This CDR3 has 14 residues. Trimming cost V 7 bases and J 2 bases; bases outside gene matches: 5. The authors' processing: Amplification of reference gene primers was used by the study to estimate nucleated cell counts. Profiled with immunoSEQ multiplex PCR; TCRdb holds only in-frame clones, not every one. V and J calls and clone size are as listed in that table; D and trimming were resolved from the DNA. This table holds 100,000 to 150,000 clones, approximately 84% found once. This receptor was identified in a man aged 55 to 70 with acute or convalescent COVID-19. The chain carries TRBV6-6 and TRBJ2-7, with 10 bases matching TRBD2. Sequencing was performed on peripheral blood. The DNA for the CDR3 is TGTGCCAGCAACCCGGGACTAGCGACCTACGAGCAGTACTTC. Protein: CASNPGLATYEQYF.